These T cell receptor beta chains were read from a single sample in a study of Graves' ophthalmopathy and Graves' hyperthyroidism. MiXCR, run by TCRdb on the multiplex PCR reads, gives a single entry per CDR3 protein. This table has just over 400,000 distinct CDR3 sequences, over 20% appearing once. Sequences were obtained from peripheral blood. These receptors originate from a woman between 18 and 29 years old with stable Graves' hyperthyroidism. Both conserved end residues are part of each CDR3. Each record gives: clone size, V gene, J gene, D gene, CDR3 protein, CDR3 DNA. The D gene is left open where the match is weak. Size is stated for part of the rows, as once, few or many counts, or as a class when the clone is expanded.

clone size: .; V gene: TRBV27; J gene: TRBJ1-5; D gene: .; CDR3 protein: CASSFTQGIGQPQHF; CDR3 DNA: TGTGCCAGCAGTTTTACACAGGGTATCGGTCAGCCCCAGCATTTT
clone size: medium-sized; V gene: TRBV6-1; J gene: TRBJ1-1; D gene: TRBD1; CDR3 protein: CASSEAPGQDWTEAFF; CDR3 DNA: TGTGCCAGCAGTGAAGCGCCGGGACAGGATTGGACTGAAGCTTTCTTT
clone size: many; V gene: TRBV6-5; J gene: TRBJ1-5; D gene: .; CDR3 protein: CASSYRANQPQHF; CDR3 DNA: TGTGCCAGCAGTTACCGAGCGAATCAGCCCCAGCATTTT
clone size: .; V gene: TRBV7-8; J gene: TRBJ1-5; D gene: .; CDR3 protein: CASSFLDSSNQPQHF; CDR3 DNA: TGTGCCAGCAGCTTTTTAGACAGTAGCAATCAGCCCCAGCATTTT
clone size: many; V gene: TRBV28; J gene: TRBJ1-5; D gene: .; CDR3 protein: CASSPRQSDQPQHF; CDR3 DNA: TGTGCCAGCAGCCCGCGACAGTCTGATCAGCCCCAGCATTTT
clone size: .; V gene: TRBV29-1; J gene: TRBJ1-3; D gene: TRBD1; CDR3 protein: CSVDGGRGPGNTIYF; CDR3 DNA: TGCAGCGTTGATGGAGGCAGGGGGCCTGGAAACACCATATATTTT
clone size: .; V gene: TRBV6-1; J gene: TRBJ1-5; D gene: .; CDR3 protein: CASSAQTHQPQHF; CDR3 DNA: TGTGCCAGCAGTGCCCAGACCCATCAGCCCCAGCATTTT
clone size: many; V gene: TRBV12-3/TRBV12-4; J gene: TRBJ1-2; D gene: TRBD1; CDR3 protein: CASSRQGAYGYTF; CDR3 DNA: TGTGCCAGCAGTCGACAGGGGGCCTATGGCTACACCTTC
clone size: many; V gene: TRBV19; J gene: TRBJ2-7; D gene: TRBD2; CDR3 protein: CASSTGTSGRATEQYF; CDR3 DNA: TGTGCCAGTAGTACCGGGACTAGCGGGAGGGCCACCGAGCAGTACTTC
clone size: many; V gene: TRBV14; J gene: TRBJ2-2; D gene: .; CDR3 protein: CASSQDVWETPNTGELFF; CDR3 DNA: TGTGCCAGCAGCCAAGATGTGTGGGAGACTCCGAACACCGGGGAGCTGTTTTTT
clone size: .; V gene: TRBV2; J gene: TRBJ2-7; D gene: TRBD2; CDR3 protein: CASSSLAGATTYEQYF; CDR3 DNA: TGTGCCAGCAGCTCACTAGCGGGGGCCACGACCTACGAGCAGTACTTC
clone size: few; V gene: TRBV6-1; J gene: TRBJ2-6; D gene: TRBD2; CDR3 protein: CASSESSGMGANVLTF; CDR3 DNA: TGTGCCAGCAGTGAGAGTAGCGGGATGGGGGCCAACGTCCTGACTTTC
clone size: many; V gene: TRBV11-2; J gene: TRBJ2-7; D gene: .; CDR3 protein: CASSWPFSEQYF; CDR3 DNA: TGTGCCAGCAGCTGGCCGTTCTCCGAGCAGTACTTC
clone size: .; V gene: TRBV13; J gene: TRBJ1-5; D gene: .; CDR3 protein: CASSLGGQKQPQHF; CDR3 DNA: TGTGCCAGCAGCTTAGGAGGGCAGAAGCAGCCCCAGCATTTT
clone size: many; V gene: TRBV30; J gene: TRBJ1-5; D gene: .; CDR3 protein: CAWSSRGVGQPQHF; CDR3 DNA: TGTGCCTGGAGTTCCAGGGGCGTAGGTCAGCCCCAGCATTTT
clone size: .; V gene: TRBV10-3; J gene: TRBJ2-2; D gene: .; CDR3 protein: CAISEASTGNTGELFF; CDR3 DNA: TGTGCCATCAGTGAGGCTTCCACAGGGAACACCGGGGAGCTGTTTTTT
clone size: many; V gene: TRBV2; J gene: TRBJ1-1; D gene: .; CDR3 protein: CASSNDKNTEAFF; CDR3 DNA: TGTGCCAGCAGCAACGACAAGAACACTGAAGCTTTCTTT
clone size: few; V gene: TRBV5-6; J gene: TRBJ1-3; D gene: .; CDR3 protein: CASSLGSNTIYF; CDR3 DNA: TGTGCCAGCAGCTTGGGCAGCAACACCATATATTTT
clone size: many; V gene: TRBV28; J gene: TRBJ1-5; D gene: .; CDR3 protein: CASSLPGGSNQPQHF; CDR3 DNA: TGTGCCAGCAGTTTACCGGGGGGGAGCAATCAGCCCCAGCATTTT
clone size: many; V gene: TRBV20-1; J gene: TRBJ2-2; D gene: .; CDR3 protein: CSAGNTGTSNTGELFF; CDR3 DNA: TGCAGTGCTGGAAATACCGGGACCTCGAACACCGGGGAGCTGTTTTTT
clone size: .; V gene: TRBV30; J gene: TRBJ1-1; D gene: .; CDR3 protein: CAWSQLTEAFF; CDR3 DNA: TGTGCCTGGTCTCAGCTAACTGAAGCTTTCTTT
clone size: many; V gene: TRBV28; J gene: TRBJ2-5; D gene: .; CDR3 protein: CASSSSGSGQRETQYF; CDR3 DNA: TGTGCCAGCAGTTCCTCGGGGAGCGGGCAACGGGAGACCCAGTACTTC
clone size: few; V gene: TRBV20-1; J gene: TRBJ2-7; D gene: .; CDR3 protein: CSASVPSYEQYF; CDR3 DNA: TGCAGTGCCAGCGTGCCTTCCTACGAGCAGTACTTC
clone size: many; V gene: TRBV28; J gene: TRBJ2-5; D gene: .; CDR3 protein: CASSLGLSTRETQYF; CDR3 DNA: TGTGCCAGCAGTTTGGGACTTTCAACGAGGGAGACCCAGTACTTC
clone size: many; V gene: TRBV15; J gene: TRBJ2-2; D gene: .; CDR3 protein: CATSRVMRLDTGELFF; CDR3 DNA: TGTGCCACCAGCAGAGTCATGCGATTAGACACCGGGGAGCTGTTTTTT
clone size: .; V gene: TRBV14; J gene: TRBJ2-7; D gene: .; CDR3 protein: CASSQDWASAVYEQYF; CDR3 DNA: TGTGCCAGCAGCCAAGATTGGGCTAGCGCGGTCTACGAGCAGTACTTC
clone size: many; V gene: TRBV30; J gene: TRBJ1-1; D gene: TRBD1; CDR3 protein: CAWRRDRAGTEAFF; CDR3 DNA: TGTGCCTGGAGGAGGGACAGGGCCGGCACTGAAGCTTTCTTT
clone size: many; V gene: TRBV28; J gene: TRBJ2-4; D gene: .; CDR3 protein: CASSTVAKNIQYF; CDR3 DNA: TGTGCCAGCAGTACCGTAGCCAAAAACATTCAGTACTTC
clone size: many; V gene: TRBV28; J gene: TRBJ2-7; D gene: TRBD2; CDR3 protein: CASSPPAGVSYEQYF; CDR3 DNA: TGTGCCAGCAGTCCTCCAGCGGGGGTCTCCTACGAGCAGTACTTC
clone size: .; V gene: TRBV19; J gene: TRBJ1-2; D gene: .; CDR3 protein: CASSIRADGVYGYTF; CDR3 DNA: TGTGCCAGTAGTATCCGGGCAGATGGTGTCTATGGCTACACCTTC
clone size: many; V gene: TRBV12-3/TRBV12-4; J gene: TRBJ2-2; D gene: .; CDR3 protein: CASSWTGELFF; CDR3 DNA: TGTGCCAGCAGTTGGACAGGGGAGCTGTTTTTT
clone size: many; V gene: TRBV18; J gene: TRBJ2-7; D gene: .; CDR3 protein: CASSTDGTYEQYF; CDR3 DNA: TGTGCCAGCTCAACAGACGGAACCTACGAGCAGTACTTC
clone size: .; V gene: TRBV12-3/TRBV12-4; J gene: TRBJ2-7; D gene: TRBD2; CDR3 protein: CASSSGLAGAIYEQYF; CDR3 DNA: TGTGCCAGCAGCAGCGGACTAGCGGGAGCCATCTACGAGCAGTACTTC
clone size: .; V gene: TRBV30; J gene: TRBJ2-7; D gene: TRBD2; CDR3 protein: CAWLAGDSYEQYF; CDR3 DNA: TGTGCCTGGCTGGCGGGGGACTCCTACGAGCAGTACTTC
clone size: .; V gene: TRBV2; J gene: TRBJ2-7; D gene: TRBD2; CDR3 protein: CASSEAITPGLAGPAYEQYF; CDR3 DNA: TGTGCCAGCAGTGAAGCCATTACCCCGGGACTAGCGGGGCCGGCCTACGAGCAGTACTTC
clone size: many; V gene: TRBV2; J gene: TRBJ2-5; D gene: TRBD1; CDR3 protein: CASSDGQGVTQYF; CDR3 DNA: TGTGCCAGCAGTGATGGACAGGGGGTGACCCAGTACTTC
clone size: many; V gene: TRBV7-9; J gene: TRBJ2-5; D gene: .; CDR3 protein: CASRDTGQETQYF; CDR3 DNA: TGTGCCAGCAGGGATACAGGACAAGAGACCCAGTACTTC
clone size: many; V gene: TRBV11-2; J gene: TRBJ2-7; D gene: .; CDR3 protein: CASSPTTASYEQYF; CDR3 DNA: TGTGCCAGCAGCCCCACGACAGCCTCCTACGAGCAGTACTTC
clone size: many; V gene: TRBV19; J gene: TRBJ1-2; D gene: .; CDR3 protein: CASRRVGANYGYTF; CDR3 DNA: TGTGCCAGTAGGAGGGTCGGAGCTAACTATGGCTACACCTTC
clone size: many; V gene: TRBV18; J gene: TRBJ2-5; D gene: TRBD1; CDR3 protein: CASSWDSQPGADQYF; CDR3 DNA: TGTGCCAGCTCATGGGACAGCCAGCCCGGGGCGGACCAGTACTTC
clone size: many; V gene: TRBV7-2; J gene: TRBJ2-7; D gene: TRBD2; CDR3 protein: CASSVTSGSIEQYF; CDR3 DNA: TGTGCCAGCAGCGTAACTAGCGGGAGCATCGAGCAGTACTTC
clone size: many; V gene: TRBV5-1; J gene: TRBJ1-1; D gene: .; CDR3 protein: CASSLVYSIGVEAFF; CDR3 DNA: TGCGCCAGCAGCTTGGTGTACTCCATAGGGGTTGAAGCTTTCTTT
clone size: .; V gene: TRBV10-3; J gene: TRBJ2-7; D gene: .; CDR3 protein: CAIAKVAEASSYEQYF; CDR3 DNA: TGTGCCATCGCAAAGGTGGCAGAAGCAAGCTCCTACGAGCAGTACTTC
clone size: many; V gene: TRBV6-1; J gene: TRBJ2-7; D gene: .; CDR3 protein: CASTKTGPRTYEQYF; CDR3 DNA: TGTGCCAGCACCAAAACAGGGCCGAGGACCTACGAGCAGTACTTC
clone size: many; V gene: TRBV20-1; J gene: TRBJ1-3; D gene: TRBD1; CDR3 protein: CSARGQRFSGNTIYF; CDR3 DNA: TGCAGTGCTAGGGGACAGAGATTCTCTGGAAACACCATATATTTT
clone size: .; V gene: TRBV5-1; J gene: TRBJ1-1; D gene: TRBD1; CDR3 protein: CASSLQGGHTEAFF; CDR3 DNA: TGCGCCAGCAGCTTGCAGGGGGGGCACACTGAAGCTTTCTTT
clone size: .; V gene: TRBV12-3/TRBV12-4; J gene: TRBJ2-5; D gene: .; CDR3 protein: CASSFFQGGETQYF; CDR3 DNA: TGTGCCAGCAGTTTTTTCCAAGGCGGGGAGACCCAGTACTTC
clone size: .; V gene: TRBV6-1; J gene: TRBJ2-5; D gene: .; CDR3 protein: CATGTTFQETQYF; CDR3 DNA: TGTGCCACCGGGACAACATTTCAAGAGACCCAGTACTTC
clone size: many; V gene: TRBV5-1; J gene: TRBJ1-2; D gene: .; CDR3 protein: CASSPGPDSYGYTF; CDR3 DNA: TGCGCCAGCAGCCCAGGGCCCGACTCCTATGGCTACACCTTC
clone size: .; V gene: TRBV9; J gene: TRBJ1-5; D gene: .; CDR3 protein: CASSAGGNSNQPLHF; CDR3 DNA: TGTGCCAGCAGCGCGGGGGGTAATAGCAATCAGCCCCTGCATTTT